This T cell receptor (beta chain) was captured by sequencing in a study of identical twins. Only healthy Caucasians were enrolled as donors. TCRdb independently ran MiXCR on the 5' RACE reads; one entry per CDR3 protein. The data show around 1.7 million distinct CDR3 sequences, under 35% seen once. This CDR3 spans 11 amino acids. Germline CDR1 and CDR2: DFQATT and SNEGSKA (reference sequence). J lost 8 bases, V lost 8 bases, and 8 bases had no gene match. Comments on this clonotype: Its target is not known.

Study-level findings and limits: Models came in too low on out-of-frame TCR alpha sharing in monozygotic twins. In drawing conclusions, the study used cross-sectional statistical analysis and did not follow the same donors. Insertions were fewer in abundant cord blood beta clonotypes, whereas memory repertoires showed none of this pattern.

V gene TRBV20-1 combines with J gene TRBJ1-2, with TRBD1 matching 7 bases. The receptor's source is a newborn girl in good health. Sequencing was done on a sample of cord blood. The CDR3 region has the DNA TGCAGTCCCCGAGGGGGCACGGGCTACACCTTC. Encoded protein: CSPRGGTGYTF.